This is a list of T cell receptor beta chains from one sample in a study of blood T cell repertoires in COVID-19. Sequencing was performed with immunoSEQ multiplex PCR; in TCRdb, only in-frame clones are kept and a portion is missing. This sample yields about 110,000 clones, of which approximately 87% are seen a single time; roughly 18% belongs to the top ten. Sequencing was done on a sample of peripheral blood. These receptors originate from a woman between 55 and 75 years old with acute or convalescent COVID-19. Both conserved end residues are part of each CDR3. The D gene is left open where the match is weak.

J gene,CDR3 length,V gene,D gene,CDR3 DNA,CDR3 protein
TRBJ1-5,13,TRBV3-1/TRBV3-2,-,TGTGCCAGCAGCCCCGGGGGCAATCAGCCCCAGCATTTT,CASSPGGNQPQHF
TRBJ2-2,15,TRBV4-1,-,TGCGCCAGCAGCCAAGGAATCTGGGCGACCGGGGAGCTGTTTTTT,CASSQGIWATGELFF
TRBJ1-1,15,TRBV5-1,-,TGCGCCAGCAGCTTGCAGGCGGAGGTGAACACTGAAGCTTTCTTT,CASSLQAEVNTEAFF
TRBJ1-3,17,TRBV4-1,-,TGCGCCAGCAGCCAAGCCAACCTTCTAGGGGCTGGAAACACCATATATTTT,CASSQANLLGAGNTIYF
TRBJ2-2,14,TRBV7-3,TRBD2,TGTGCCAGCTGCCTAGCGGGAGGCACCGGGGAGCTGTTTTTT,CASCLAGGTGELFF
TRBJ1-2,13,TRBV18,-,TGTGCCAGCTCACCGGGGCATCCCGATGGCTACACCTTC,CASSPGHPDGYTF
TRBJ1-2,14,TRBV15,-,TGTGCCACCAGCCGGGAGACTCGGGTTGAGGGCTACACCTTC,CATSRETRVEGYTF
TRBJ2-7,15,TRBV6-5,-,TGTGCCAGCAGTTACTCGAGGTCTAGCAGGTACGAGCAGTACTTC,CASSYSRSSRYEQYF
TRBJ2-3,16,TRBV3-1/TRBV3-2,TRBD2,TGTGCCAGCAGCCCAGGACTAGCGGGAGGGGAAGATACGCAGTATTTT,CASSPGLAGGEDTQYF
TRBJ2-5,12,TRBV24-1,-,TGTGCCACCAGGGGGGCAGAAGAGACCCAGTACTTC,CATRGAEETQYF
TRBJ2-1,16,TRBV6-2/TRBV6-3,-,TGTGCCAGCAGTTACTCAGGACTGACCGGGGGTTATGAGCAGTTCTTC,CASSYSGLTGGYEQFF